This TCR beta chain was sequenced in a study of T-cell memory formation after mild COVID-19. Looked up from germline, CDR1 is LGHNA and CDR2 is YNFKEQ. V gave up 0 bases and J gave up 7 bases, with 13 bases separating them. This CDR3 spans 16 amino acids. Via MiXCR, TCRdb re-called the 5' RACE reads, giving one row per CDR3 protein. The table has about 290,000 distinct CDR3 sequences, roughly 15% seen once. The study, taken as a whole, reports: Memory from before infection featured some responding clones, which suggests cross-reactive memory joined. Nothing showed for sure that second-wave clones peaking on day 37 were SARS-CoV-2 specific.

Concerning this clonotype: Its target is unknown.

This TCR was sampled from a man younger than 30 who had mild COVID-19 (a few samples of this study predate the infection). Cell type and time point are not known. The V call is TRBV4-2, the J call TRBJ1-6; D is ambiguous. Sequenced: PBMCs or a T cell subset sorted from them (not recorded which). The CDR3 DNA reads as TGTGCCAGCAGCCAAGATGCGGGGAGTCGGAATTCACCCCTCCACTTT. Protein product: CASSQDAGSRNSPLHF.